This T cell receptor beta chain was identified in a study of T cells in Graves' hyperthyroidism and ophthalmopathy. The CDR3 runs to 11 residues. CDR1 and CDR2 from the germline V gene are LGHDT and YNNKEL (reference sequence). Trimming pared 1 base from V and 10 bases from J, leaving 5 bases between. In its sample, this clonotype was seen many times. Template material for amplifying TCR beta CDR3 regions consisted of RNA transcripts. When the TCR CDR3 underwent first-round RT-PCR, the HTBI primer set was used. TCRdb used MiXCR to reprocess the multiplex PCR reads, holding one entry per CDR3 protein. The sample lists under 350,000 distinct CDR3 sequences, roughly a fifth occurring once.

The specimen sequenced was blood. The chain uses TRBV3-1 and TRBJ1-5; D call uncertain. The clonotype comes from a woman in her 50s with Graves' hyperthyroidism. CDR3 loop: CASSQGGPQHF. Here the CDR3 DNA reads TGTGCCAGCAGCCAAGGAGGTCCCCAGCATTTT.